The 10 T cell receptor beta chains presented below share a single source sample, sequenced in a study of PD-1 blockade in classical Hodgkin lymphoma. Following autologous stem cell transplantation, relapse occurred in every patient, and exposure to brentuximab vedotin varied. Clones were read by immunoSEQ multiplex PCR, and TCRdb kept only the in-frame ones, dropping some. The sample carries 95,000 to 100,000 clones, around 88% recorded once. Material: peripheral blood mononuclear cells (PBMCs), obtained before the second cycle of nivolumab. The receptors stem from a human donor with classical Hodgkin lymphoma.

This chain connects TRBV5-1 to TRBJ1-2, with D possibly matching TRBD1 (5 bases). This CDR3 has 15 residues. The germline V gene has CDR1 SGHRS and CDR2 YFSETQ. Trimming left V 0 bases short and J 6 bases short, with 15 bases between. CDR3 sequence reads: CASSLGRAGIHGYTF. The CDR3 DNA reads as TGCGCCAGCAGCTTGGGCAGGGCCGGCATTCATGGCTACACCTTC. The full variable domain, in which reference TRBV5-1 and TRBJ1-2 provide the parts outside the CDR3, is KAGVTQTPRYLIKTRGQQVTLSCSPISGHRSVSWYQQTPGQGLQFLFEYFSETQRNKGNFPGRFSGRQFSNSRSEMNVSTLELGDSALYLCASSLGRAGIHGYTFGSGTRLTVV.

This clone was seen only a few times. V usage is TRBV7-9 and J usage is TRBJ1-1; no firm D call. Germline V gives CDR1 SEHNR, CDR2 FQNEAQ (reference sequence). The CDR3 has 11 amino acids. V was pared by 1 base and J by 11 bases, with 8 bases between. The CDR3 nucleotides read TGTGCCAGCAGCTTAGGGTTGGAGGCTTTCTTT. Translation gives CASSLGLEAFF.

This chain links TRBV5-4 with TRBJ1-1; D is possibly TRBD1 (5 bases). CDR1 and CDR2 from the germline V gene are SGHNT and YYREEE (reference sequence). The CDR3 covers 17 residues. V was pared by 0 bases and J by 0 bases, with 15 bases between. The CDR3 nucleotides are TGTGCCAGCAGCTTGGTCAGAGGGGATATGATGAACACTGAAGCTTTCTTT. It codes for CASSLVRGDMMNTEAFF.

This clone has only a few counts. The chain carries TRBV10-2 and TRBJ1-1; no firm D call. Germline values: CDR1 WSHSY, CDR2 SAAADI. The ends were cut back, 5 bases at V and 7 bases at J, with 8 bases in the middle. This CDR3 comprises 11 residues. CDR3 bases: TGCGCCAGCAGTTTGAGTTTTGAAGCTTTCTTT. This encodes CASSLSFEAFF.

This clone occurred once. The chain recombines TRBV18 with TRBJ2-6, with D unclear. The CDR3 is 18 residues long. V was cut by 1 base and J by 0 bases, with 13 bases left in between. The germline V gene encodes CDR1 KGHSH and CDR2 LQKENI. The CDR3 nucleotides read TGTGCCAGCTCACCACTGGCGACTGCCGTCTCTGGGGCCAACGTCCTGACTTTC. Translated: CASSPLATAVSGANVLTF.

This clone was seen just once. The J gene is TRBJ1-4, the V gene TRBV19; TRBD1 is a possible D gene (6 bases). Germline CDR1 LNHDA, CDR2 SQIVND (reference sequence). CDR3 length equals 16 residues. Trimming shortened V by 3 bases and J by 1 base, and 12 bases separated the two germline ends. CDR3 nucleotides: TGTGCCAGTAGTATCCTCAGGGGAGTAACTAATGAAAAACTGTTTTTT. Amino acid sequence: CASSILRGVTNEKLFF.

J is TRBJ1-4 and V is TRBV7-6, with D possibly matching TRBD1 (5 bases). Germline CDR1 SGHVS, CDR2 FNYEAQ. V lost 0 bases and J 12 bases, leaving 5 bases between the germline ends. This CDR3 has 11 residues. The CDR3 sequence: CASSLAGELFF. CDR3 DNA: TGTGCCAGCAGCTTAGCGGGGGAACTGTTTTTT.

The rearrangement links TRBV6-5 to TRBJ1-2; D uncertain. The CDR3 runs 11 residues. Germline V gives CDR1 MNHEY, CDR2 SVGAGI. V gave up 8 bases and J gave up 5 bases, with 9 bases separating them. CDR3: CASRVRYGYTF. The CDR3 DNA is TGTGCCAGCCGGGTTAGGTATGGCTACACCTTC.

This clone was counted between two and nine times. The chain uses TRBV19 and TRBJ1-6; D perhaps matches TRBD1 (6 bases). The V and J ends lost 5 bases and 5 bases respectively, with 13 bases between them. Germline CDR1 LNHDA, CDR2 SQIVND (reference sequence). CDR3 length: 15 amino acids. CDR3: CASSLTGRDNSPLHF. In DNA form, the CDR3 reads TGTGCCAGTAGTCTCACAGGGAGGGATAATTCACCCCTCCACTTT. Supplemented by reference TRBV19 and TRBJ1-6, the full variable domain reads DGGITQSPKYLFRKEGQNVTLSCEQNLNHDAMYWYRQDPGQGLRLIYYSQIVNDFQKGDIAEGYSVSREKKESFPLTVTSAQKNPTAFYLCASSLTGRDNSPLHFGNGTRLTVT.

The rearrangement joins TRBV4-2 to TRBJ2-1, with 10 positions matching TRBD1. The CDR3 totals 15 residues. Germline V lookup: CDR1 LGHNA, CDR2 YNFKEQ. After removal of 4 bases from V and 7 bases from J, the junction contained 7 bases not matched to a gene. CDR3 nucleotides: TGTGCCAGCAGCCGCGGGGACAGGGGTGGGAATGAGCAGTTCTTC. Its translation: CASSRGDRGGNEQFF.